This passage covers 24 T cell receptor beta chains from one sample sequenced in a study of shared clonotypes between healthy human individuals. Sequencing used immunoSEQ multiplex PCR; TCRdb keeps in-frame clones, though not all of them. The sample comprises a few hundred thousand clones, roughly 72% of which are singletons, and more than 10% rests with the top ten. Sequenced material: PBMCs. The source of these receptors is a woman aged 40 to 50 in good health. Some clones in this sample may be carry-over from other donors' samples.

Details on this clone: A far larger clone is off by one base, so a read error is likely. The rearrangement links TRBV4-3 to TRBJ2-5; 8 bases align to TRBD1. The CDR3 extends over 16 amino acids. Germline assignment: CDR1 LGHNA and CDR2 YSLEER. This CDR3 reads CASSKEAGTGGETQYF. The CDR3 DNA sequence: TGCGCCAGCAGCAAAGAAGCCGGGACAGGCGGTGAGACCCAGTACTTC.

The V gene is TRBV27, the J gene TRBJ2-1; possibly TRBD2 for D (5 bases). This CDR3 comprises 19 residues. The V end lost 1 base, the J end lost 5 bases, and 24 bases lay between the germline ends. Germline CDR1 is MNHEY and CDR2 is SMNVEV (reference sequence). The CDR3 loop is CASSLLAPSPTTLHNEQFF. CDR3 DNA: TGTGCCAGCAGTTTATTAGCCCCTTCCCCGACTACGCTACACAATGAGCAGTTCTTC.

The chain links TRBV5-1 to TRBJ2-1; 13 nucleotides align to TRBD2. V trimming: 7 bases; J trimming: 9 bases; junction bases outside the gene matches: 4. The CDR3 consists of 13 residues. Germline V gene sequence: CDR1 SGHRS, CDR2 YFSETQ. The CDR3 bases are TGCGCCAGCCGAGGGACTAGCGGGATTGAGCAGTTCTTC. Translation gives CASRGTSGIEQFF.

This clone was picked up one time. The chain is built from TRBV5-1 and TRBJ2-6; D unclear. The germline V gene has CDR1 SGHRS and CDR2 YFSETQ. The CDR3 runs to 15 residues. Trimming stripped 1 base from V and 0 bases from J, with 5 bases between. CDR3 in amino acids: CASSLSDSGANVLTF. DNA of the CDR3: TGCGCCAGCAGCTTGTCGGACTCTGGGGCCAACGTCCTGACTTTC.

The chain combines TRBV30 with TRBJ2-2; no clear D. CDR1 GTSNPN and CDR2 SVGIG come from the germline V gene (reference sequence). This CDR3 region has 11 residues. With 3 bases removed from V and 10 bases from J, the gap between germline ends came to 9 bases. The CDR3 here is CAWRESEELFF. The CDR3 DNA follows: TGTGCCTGGAGGGAGAGCGAGGAGCTGTTTTTT.

This clone showed up many times. CDR3 in amino acids: CASSSGLAGEQYF. The DNA for the CDR3 is TGCGCCAGCAGCTCAGGACTAGCGGGAGAGCAGTACTTC. The chain joins TRBV5-1 to TRBJ2-7, with 12 bases lining up with TRBD2. Germline V lookup: CDR1 SGHRS, CDR2 YFSETQ. Trimming at V came to 3 bases and at J to 7 bases, leaving 2 bases not matched to a gene. This CDR3 is 13 amino acids long.

The chain is built from TRBV11-2 and TRBJ2-5, with 9 nucleotides matching TRBD1. The V segment lost 5 bases and the J segment 5 bases; nucleotides outside the gene matches: 9. Germline V CDR1 and CDR2: SGHAT, FQNNGV. CDR3 size: 15 residues. In DNA, the CDR3 is TGTGCCAGCAGCATGACAGGGGGACTGATTGAGACCCAGTACTTC. Its translation: CASSMTGGLIETQYF.

The CDR3 DNA reads as TGTGCCAGCAGATTAGCGGGAGGGCCCGGTGAGCAGTTCTTC. The encoded protein is CASRLAGGPGEQFF. V usage is TRBV5-4 and J usage is TRBJ2-1, with 11 nucleotides matching TRBD2. CDR1 is SGHNT and CDR2 is YYREEE in the germline V gene (reference sequence). The CDR3 has 14 amino acids. Trimming removed 5 bases from V and 9 bases from J; junction bases left unmatched: 7.

A remark on this clone: At the DNA level, this CDR3 is encoded by other sequences in the same sample as well. The V gene is TRBV6-6, the J gene TRBJ2-1; 7 bases map to TRBD1. Germline V gene data show CDR1 as MNHNY and CDR2 as SVGAGI (reference sequence). Trimming cost V 5 bases and J 4 bases; bases outside gene matches: 2. CDR3 length: 13 residues. The CDR3, as DNA: TGTGCCAGCAGTCGGACAGGTTACAATGAGCAGTTCTTC. Amino acids: CASSRTGYNEQFF.

CDR3 residues: CASSVGAGNENIQYF. DNA of the CDR3: TGTGCCAGCAGCGTAGGTGCAGGGAATGAAAACATTCAGTACTTC. The genes are TRBV9 and TRBJ2-4; D perhaps matches TRBD1 (5 bases). The germline V and J ends were trimmed by 0 bases and 5 bases, with 12 bases remaining between them. The length of the CDR3 is 15 residues. Germline values: CDR1 SGDLS, CDR2 YYNGEE.

The gene calls are TRBV7-3 and TRBJ2-1; no reliable D call. V lost 5 bases and J 4 bases, leaving 9 bases between the germline ends. From germline, CDR1 is SGHTA and CDR2 FQGTGA. This CDR3 comprises 13 residues. In DNA, the CDR3 is TGTGCCAGCAGCCTTAACCGGTACAATGAGCAGTTCTTC. This translates into CASSLNRYNEQFF.

V gene TRBV27 combines with J gene TRBJ2-7, with D perhaps matching TRBD2 (5 bases). Trimming took 6 bases from V and 2 from J, leaving 17 bases between them. The CDR3 covers 15 residues. Germline V CDR1 and CDR2: MNHEY, SMNVEV (reference sequence). DNA for the CDR3: TGTGCCAGCAGGCCCCCGGTCGCGGGTCCCTACGAGCAGTACTTC. It translates to CASRPPVAGPYEQYF.

This chain joins TRBV28 and TRBJ1-2; D gene uncertain. Germline lookup yields CDR1 MDHEN and CDR2 SYDVKM. CDR3 size: 13 residues. Deletions cut 9 bases from V and 8 bases from J, with 19 bases between. CDR3 residues: CASKDGLRQGYTF. CDR3 in DNA: TGTGCCAGTAAGGACGGTTTGAGGCAAGGCTACACCTTC.

Points on this clone: Other DNA sequences from this sample encode an identical CDR3 as well. The chain is built from TRBV18 and TRBJ2-3; 7 bases fit TRBD2. This CDR3 has 15 residues. J was trimmed by 0 bases and V by 0 bases; bases with no gene match: 0. Germline V gene data show CDR1 as KGHSH and CDR2 as LQKENI. CDR3 protein: CASSPPGGSTDTQYF. CDR3 sequence (DNA): TGTGCCAGCTCACCACCGGGGGGGAGCACAGATACGCAGTATTTT.

Points on this clone: The same CDR3 is also encoded by other DNA sequences in this sample. This chain links TRBV7-8 with TRBJ2-3; D uncertain. Germline CDR1 is SGHVS and CDR2 is FQNEAQ. Trimming removed 4 bases at V and 1 base at J, with 12 bases between. The CDR3 has 15 residues. The CDR3 protein is CASSSRATGTDTQYF. The DNA for the CDR3 is TGTGCCAGCAGCTCCCGGGCTACGGGCACAGATACGCAGTATTTT.

This clone was seen only a few times. Other DNA variants within this sample encode the same CDR3. This rearrangement joins TRBV29-1 to TRBJ2-3; 7 bases line up with TRBD1. Germline loops: CDR1 SQVTM, CDR2 ANQGSEA. Trimming removed 3 bases from V and 2 bases from J; junction bases left unmatched: 2. This CDR3 is 13 amino acids long. CDR3 DNA: TGCAGCGTTGATGAGGGGGCCACAGATACGCAGTATTTT. Protein: CSVDEGATDTQYF.

As regards this clone: Other DNA sequences within the sample encode an identical CDR3. V gene TRBV7-3 combines with J gene TRBJ1-3, with a possible D match to TRBD1 (5 bases). CDR3 length: 16 amino acids. Germline V gene lookup returns CDR1 SGHTA and CDR2 FQGTGA. V lost 0 bases, J lost 0 bases, and 9 bases lay in between. This CDR3 reads CASSLTGAGSGNTIYF. The DNA of the CDR3 is TGTGCCAGCAGCTTAACCGGGGCCGGCTCTGGAAACACCATATATTTT.

In its sample, this clone was seen once. The chain links TRBV28 to TRBJ1-2; no clear D gene. Germline V CDR1 and CDR2: MDHEN, SYDVKM. CDR3 size: 13 residues. The V end was cut by 3 bases, the J end by 6 bases, with 11 bases between. DNA for the CDR3: TGTGCCAGCAGTTTGGACGGAGAGCATGGCTACACCTTC. Its protein product is CASSLDGEHGYTF.

As for this clone: This same CDR3 is encoded by further DNA sequences in the sample. The V gene is TRBV15, the J gene TRBJ2-1; no reliable D call. The CDR3 totals 13 residues. Per germline, CDR1 LNHNV and CDR2 YYDKDF (reference sequence). Trimming shortened V by 0 bases and J by 5 bases, and 5 bases separated the two germline ends. Here the CDR3 DNA reads TGTGCCACCAGCAGAGATCACAACAATGAGCAGTTCTTC. It codes for CATSRDHNNEQFF.

The rearrangement uses TRBV7-8 and TRBJ2-4; the match to TRBD2 covers 13 bases. The CDR3 covers 14 residues. Germline V gives CDR1 SGHVS, CDR2 FQNEAQ. J gave up 11 bases and V 5 bases, and 6 bases lay outside the gene matches. CDR3 in amino acids: CASSRGTSGNFQYF. DNA of the CDR3: TGTGCCAGCAGCCGCGGGACTAGCGGGAACTTTCAGTACTTC.

With regard to this clone: Germline is not matched at one junction end, which may reflect a read error. This sequence joins TRBV5-1 and TRBJ1-1; no clear D. The CDR3 extends over 13 amino acids. The germline V gene encodes CDR1 SGHRS and CDR2 YFSETQ. The CDR3 bases are TGCGCCGGCAGCTGGGGTATACCAGGTGAAGCTTTCTTT. This gives the protein CAGSWGIPGEAFF.

Worth noting for this clone: The sample contains more than one DNA sequence encoding this CDR3. The chain employs TRBV5-1 and TRBJ1-5; D gene uncertain. Trimming shortened V by 0 bases and J by 1 base, and 8 bases separated the two germline ends. The CDR3 has 15 amino acids. The V gene's germline CDR1 is SGHRS and CDR2 YFSETQ. The CDR3 is CASSLGVGSNQPQHF. The CDR3 nucleotides read TGCGCCAGCAGCTTGGGGGTGGGGAGCAATCAGCCCCAGCATTTT. The full variable domain, its missing parts supplied by reference TRBV5-1 and TRBJ1-5, is KAGVTQTPRYLIKTRGQQVTLSCSPISGHRSVSWYQQTPGQGLQFLFEYFSETQRNKGNFPGRFSGRQFSNSRSEMNVSTLELGDSALYLCASSLGVGSNQPQHFGDGTRLSIL.

The V call is TRBV2, the J call TRBJ1-2, with D uncertain. Per germline, CDR1 SNHLY and CDR2 FYNNEI. CDR3 length: 13 residues. V lost 8 bases to trimming and J lost 6 bases, with 16 bases between them. CDR3 amino acids: CASLLDKLHGYTF. In DNA, the CDR3 is TGTGCCAGCCTGCTTGACAAGCTACATGGCTACACCTTC.

The genes are TRBV5-1 and TRBJ2-5, with TRBD1 identical over 7 bases. With the DNA end fitting TRBJ2-7 better, the J assignment may be wrong. Germline assignment: CDR1 SGHRS and CDR2 YFSETQ. CDR3 length: 15 residues. The chain's CDR3 is CASSLDGTANYEQYF. As DNA, the CDR3 is TGCGCCAGCAGCCTCGATGGGACAGCGAACTACGAGCAGTACTTC.